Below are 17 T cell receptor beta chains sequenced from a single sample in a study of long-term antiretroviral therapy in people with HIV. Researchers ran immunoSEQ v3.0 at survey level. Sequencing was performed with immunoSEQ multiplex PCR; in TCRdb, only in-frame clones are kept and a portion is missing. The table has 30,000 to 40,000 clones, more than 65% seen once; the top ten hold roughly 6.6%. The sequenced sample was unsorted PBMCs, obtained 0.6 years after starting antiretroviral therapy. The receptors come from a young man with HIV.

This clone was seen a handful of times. The CDR3 DNA reads as TGTGCCAGCAGCTTAGATGCCCTACAAGAGACCCAGTACTTC. This gives the protein CASSLDALQETQYF. The chain recombines TRBV7-7 with TRBJ2-5; D gene uncertain. The CDR3 is 14 residues long. Between the trimmed V and J ends, which lost 1 base and 2 bases, there was a span of 8 bases. Germline lookup yields CDR1 SSHAT and CDR2 FNYEAQ (reference sequence).

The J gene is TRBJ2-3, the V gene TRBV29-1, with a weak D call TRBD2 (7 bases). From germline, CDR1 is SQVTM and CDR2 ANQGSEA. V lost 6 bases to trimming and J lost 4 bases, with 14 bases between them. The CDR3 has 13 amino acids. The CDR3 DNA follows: TGCAGCGTCGGAGGGAGGGGGGCAGATACGCAGTATTTT. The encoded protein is CSVGGRGADTQYF.

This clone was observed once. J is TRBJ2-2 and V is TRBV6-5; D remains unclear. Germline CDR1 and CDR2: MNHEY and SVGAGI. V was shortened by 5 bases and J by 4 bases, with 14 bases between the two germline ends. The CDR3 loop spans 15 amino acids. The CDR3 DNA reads TGTGCCAGCAGTGCCCCTTGGGAAGGCACCGGGGAGCTGTTTTTT. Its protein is CASSAPWEGTGELFF.

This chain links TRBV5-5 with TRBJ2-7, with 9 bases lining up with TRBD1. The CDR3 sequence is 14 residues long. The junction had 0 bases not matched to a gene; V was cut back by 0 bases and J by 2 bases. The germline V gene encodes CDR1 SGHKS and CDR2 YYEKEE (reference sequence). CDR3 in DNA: TGTGCCAGCAGCTTGGGACAGGGGGCCTACGAGCAGTACTTC. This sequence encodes CASSLGQGAYEQYF.

The CDR3 is CASSYSRQYTEAFF. The DNA of the CDR3 is TGTGCCAGCAGTTACTCGAGACAGTACACTGAAGCTTTCTTT. The genes are TRBV6-5 and TRBJ1-1; possibly TRBD1 for D (5 bases). This CDR3 is 14 amino acids long. V lost 0 bases, J lost 3 bases, and 8 bases lay in between. Germline CDR1 reads MNHEY; CDR2 reads SVGAGI.

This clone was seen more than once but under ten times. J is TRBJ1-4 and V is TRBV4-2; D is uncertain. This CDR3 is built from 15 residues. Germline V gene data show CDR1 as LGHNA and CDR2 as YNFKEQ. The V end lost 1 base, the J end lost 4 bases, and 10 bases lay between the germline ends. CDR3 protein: CASSQVTPYNEKLFF. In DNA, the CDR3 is TGTGCCAGCAGCCAAGTGACTCCGTATAATGAAAAACTGTTTTTT.

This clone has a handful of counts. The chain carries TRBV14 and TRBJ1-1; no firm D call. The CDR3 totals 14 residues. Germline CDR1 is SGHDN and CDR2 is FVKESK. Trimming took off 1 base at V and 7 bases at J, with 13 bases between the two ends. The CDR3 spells CASSQVMSMNEAFF. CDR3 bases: TGTGCCAGCAGCCAAGTGATGAGCATGAATGAAGCTTTCTTT.

CDR3 protein: CASSLRASNQPQHF. The CDR3 DNA reads as TGTGCCAGCAGCTTAAGAGCTAGCAATCAGCCCCAGCATTTT. V gene TRBV5-6 combines with J gene TRBJ1-5; D gene uncertain. The germline V gene has CDR1 SGHDT and CDR2 YYEEEE. There are 14 residues in the CDR3. V was trimmed by 2 bases and J by 0 bases, leaving 6 bases between them.

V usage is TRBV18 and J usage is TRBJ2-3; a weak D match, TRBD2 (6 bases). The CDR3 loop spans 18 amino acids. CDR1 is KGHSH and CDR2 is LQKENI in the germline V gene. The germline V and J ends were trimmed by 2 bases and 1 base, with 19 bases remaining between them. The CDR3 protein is CASSPLRGTSRGTDTQYF. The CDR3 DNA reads TGTGCCAGCTCACCATTACGCGGGACTTCGAGGGGCACAGATACGCAGTATTTT.

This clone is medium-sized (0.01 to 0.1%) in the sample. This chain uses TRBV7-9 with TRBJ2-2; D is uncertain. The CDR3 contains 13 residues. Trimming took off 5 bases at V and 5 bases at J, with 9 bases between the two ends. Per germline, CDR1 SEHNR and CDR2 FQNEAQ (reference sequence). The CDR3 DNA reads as TGTGCCAGCAGCCCCGGACGGACCGGGGAGCTGTTTTTT. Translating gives CASSPGRTGELFF.

The CDR3 DNA reads TGCAGCGTGACCGCGATCTGGGGTAGGGCCACTGAAGCTTTCTTT. Its protein is CSVTAIWGRATEAFF. V usage is TRBV29-1 and J usage is TRBJ1-1, with D unresolved. The germline CDR1 and CDR2 sequences are SQVTM and ANQGSEA. Trimming left V 6 bases short and J 4 bases short, with 21 bases between. The CDR3 is made up of 15 amino acids.

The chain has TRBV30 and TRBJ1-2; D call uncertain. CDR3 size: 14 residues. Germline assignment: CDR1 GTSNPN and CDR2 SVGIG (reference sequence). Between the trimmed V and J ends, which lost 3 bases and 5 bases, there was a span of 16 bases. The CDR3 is CAWRGDLTPYGYTF. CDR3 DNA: TGTGCCTGGAGGGGCGACCTTACCCCATATGGCTACACCTTC.

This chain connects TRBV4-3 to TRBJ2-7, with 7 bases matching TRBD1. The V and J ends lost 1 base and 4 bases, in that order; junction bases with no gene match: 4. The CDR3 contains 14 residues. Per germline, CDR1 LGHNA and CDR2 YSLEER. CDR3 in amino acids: CASSQGRQGYEQYF. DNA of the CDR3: TGCGCCAGCAGCCAAGGAAGACAGGGATACGAGCAGTACTTC.

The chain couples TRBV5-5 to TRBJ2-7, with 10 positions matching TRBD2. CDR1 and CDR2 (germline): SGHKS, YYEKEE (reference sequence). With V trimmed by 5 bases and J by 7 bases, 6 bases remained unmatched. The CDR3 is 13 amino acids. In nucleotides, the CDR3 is TGTGCCAGCAGGGGAGCGGGAGGGTCGGAGCAGTACTTC. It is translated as CASRGAGGSEQYF.

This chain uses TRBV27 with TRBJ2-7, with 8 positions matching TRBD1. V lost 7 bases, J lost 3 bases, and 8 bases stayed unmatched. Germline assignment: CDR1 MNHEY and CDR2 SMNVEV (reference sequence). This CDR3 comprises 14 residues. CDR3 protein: CASKRGTGVYEQYF. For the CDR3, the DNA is TGTGCCAGCAAAAGGGGGACAGGAGTCTACGAGCAGTACTTC.

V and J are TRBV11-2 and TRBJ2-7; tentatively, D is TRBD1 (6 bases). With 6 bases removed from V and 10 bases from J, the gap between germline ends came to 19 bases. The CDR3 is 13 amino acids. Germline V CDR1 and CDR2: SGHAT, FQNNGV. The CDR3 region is CASSRMGAPRQYF. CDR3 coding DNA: TGTGCCAGCAGTCGGATGGGGGCACCTCGTCAGTACTTC.

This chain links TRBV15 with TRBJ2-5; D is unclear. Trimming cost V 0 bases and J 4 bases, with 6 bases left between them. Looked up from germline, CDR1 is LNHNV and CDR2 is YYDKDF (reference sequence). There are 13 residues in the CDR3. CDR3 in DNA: TGTGCCACCAGCAGAGATCTGAGAGAGACCCAGTACTTC. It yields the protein CATSRDLRETQYF.